These 5 T cell receptor beta chains were all obtained from the same sample, sequenced in a study of cytomegalovirus exposure and HLA in healthy donors. Method: immunoSEQ multiplex PCR; TCRdb's copy keeps in-frame clones and lacks some. The table lists some 45,000 clones, roughly 90% of them singletons. Sequenced material: PBMCs. All receptors come from a man between 18 and 29 years old in good health and CMV-seronegative.

The rearrangement links TRBV6-5 to TRBJ1-2, with D possibly matching TRBD1 (5 bases). This CDR3 is built from 14 residues. Trimming took off 6 bases at V and 4 bases at J, with 15 bases between the two ends. Germline CDR1 and CDR2: MNHEY and SVGAGI. This CDR3 is CASSRDSRFYGYTF. The DNA of the CDR3 is TGTGCCAGCAGCCGGGACTCCCGATTCTATGGCTACACCTTC.

The rearrangement joins TRBV4-2 to TRBJ1-4; TRBD1 matches 10 bases. CDR1 is LGHNA and CDR2 is YNFKEQ in the germline V gene. The CDR3 is 21 amino acids. The J segment lost 0 bases and the V segment lost 0 bases, leaving 13 bases of the junction unmatched. CDR3 residues: CASSQDGPGQGTQATNEKLFF. The CDR3 DNA reads TGTGCCAGCAGCCAAGATGGGCCGGGACAGGGGACCCAGGCAACTAATGAAAAACTGTTTTTT.

The chain carries TRBV7-9 and TRBJ2-7; D unclear. This CDR3 has 12 amino acids. Trimming cost V 3 bases and J 4 bases, with 7 bases left between them. The V gene's germline CDR1 is SEHNR and CDR2 FQNEAQ (reference sequence). The chain's CDR3 is CASSFPMYEQYF. The CDR3 DNA sequence: TGTGCCAGCAGCTTCCCCATGTACGAGCAGTACTTC.

This clone was recorded once. The V gene is TRBV7-8, the J gene TRBJ2-3, with D possibly being TRBD2 (9 bases). The length of the CDR3 is 18 residues. V lost 5 bases and J lost 4, with 25 bases in between. Per the germline V gene, CDR1 is SGHVS and CDR2 is FQNEAQ. The CDR3 DNA reads TGTGCCAGCAGCGGAGGACAGGGTAGTAGCGGGAGCTCAGATACGCAGTATTTT. It codes for CASSGGQGSSGSSDTQYF.

This rearrangement joins TRBV5-4 to TRBJ2-1, with TRBD1 as a possible D gene (5 bases). Germline V gene lookup returns CDR1 SGHNT and CDR2 YYREEE (reference sequence). V was clipped by 4 bases and J by 0 bases, with 11 bases between them. The CDR3 totals 15 residues. The CDR3 DNA is TGTGCCAGCAGCCCAGGGCCTGACTCCTACAATGAGCAGTTCTTC. It specifies CASSPGPDSYNEQFF.